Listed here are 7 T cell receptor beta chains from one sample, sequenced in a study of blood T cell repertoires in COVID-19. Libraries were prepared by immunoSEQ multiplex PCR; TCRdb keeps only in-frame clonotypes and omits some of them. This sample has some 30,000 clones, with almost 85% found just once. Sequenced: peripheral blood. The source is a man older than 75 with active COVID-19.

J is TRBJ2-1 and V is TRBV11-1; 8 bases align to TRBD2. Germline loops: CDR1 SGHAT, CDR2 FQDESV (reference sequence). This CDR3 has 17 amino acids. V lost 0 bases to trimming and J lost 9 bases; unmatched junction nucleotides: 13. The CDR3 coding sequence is TGTGCCAGCAGCTTAGCGGTAAGCGGGGGTTCAAGGGGTGAGCAGTTCTTC. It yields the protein CASSLAVSGGSRGEQFF.

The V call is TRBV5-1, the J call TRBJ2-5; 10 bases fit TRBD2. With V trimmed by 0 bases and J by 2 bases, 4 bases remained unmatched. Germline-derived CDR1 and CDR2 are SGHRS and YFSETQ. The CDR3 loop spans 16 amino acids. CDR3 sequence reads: CASSLVGAGGQETQYF. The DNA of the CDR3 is TGCGCCAGCAGCTTGGTAGGAGCGGGGGGGCAAGAGACCCAGTACTTC.

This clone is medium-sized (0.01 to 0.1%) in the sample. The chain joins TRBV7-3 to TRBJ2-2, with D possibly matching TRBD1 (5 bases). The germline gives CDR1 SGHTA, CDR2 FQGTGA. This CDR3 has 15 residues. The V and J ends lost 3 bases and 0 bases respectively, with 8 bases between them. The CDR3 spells CASSFSTANTGELFF. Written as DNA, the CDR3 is TGTGCCAGCAGCTTTTCGACAGCGAACACCGGGGAGCTGTTTTTT.

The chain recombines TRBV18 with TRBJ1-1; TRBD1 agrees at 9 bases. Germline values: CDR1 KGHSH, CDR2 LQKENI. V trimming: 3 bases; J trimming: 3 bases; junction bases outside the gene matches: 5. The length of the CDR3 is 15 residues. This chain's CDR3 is CASSPGQGFYTEAFF. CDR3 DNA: TGTGCCAGCTCACCGGGACAGGGATTTTACACTGAAGCTTTCTTT.

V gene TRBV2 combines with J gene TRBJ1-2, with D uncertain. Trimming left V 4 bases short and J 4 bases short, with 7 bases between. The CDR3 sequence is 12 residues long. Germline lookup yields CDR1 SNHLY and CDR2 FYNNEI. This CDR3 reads CASSGGSYGYTF. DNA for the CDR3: TGTGCCAGCAGTGGAGGGTCCTATGGCTACACCTTC.

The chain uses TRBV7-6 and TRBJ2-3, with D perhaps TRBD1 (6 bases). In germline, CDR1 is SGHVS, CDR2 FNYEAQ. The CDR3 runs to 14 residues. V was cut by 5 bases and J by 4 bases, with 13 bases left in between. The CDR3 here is CASSPTRQADTQYF. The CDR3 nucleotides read TGTGCCAGCAGCCCCACACGACAGGCAGATACGCAGTATTTT.

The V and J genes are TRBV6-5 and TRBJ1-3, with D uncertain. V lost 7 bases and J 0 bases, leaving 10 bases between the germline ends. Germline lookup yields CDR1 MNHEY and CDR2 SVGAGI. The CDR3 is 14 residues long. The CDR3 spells CASNWAVSGNTIYF. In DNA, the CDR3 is TGTGCCAGCAACTGGGCAGTCTCTGGAAACACCATATATTTT.